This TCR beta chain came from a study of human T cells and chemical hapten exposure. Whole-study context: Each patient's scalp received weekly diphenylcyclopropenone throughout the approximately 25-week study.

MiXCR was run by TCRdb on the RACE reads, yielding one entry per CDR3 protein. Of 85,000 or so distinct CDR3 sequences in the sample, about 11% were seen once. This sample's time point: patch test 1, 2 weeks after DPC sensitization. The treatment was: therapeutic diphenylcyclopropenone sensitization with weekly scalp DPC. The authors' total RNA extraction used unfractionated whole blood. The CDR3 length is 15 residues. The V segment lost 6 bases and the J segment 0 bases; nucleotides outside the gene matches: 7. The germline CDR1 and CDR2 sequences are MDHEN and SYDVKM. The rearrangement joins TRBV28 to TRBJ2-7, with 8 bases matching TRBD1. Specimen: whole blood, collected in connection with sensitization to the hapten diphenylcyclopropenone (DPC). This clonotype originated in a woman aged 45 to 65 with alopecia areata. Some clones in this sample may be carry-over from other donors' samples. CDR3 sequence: CASRKAGQASYEQYF. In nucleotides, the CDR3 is TGTGCCAGCAGGAAGGCGGGACAGGCCTCCTACGAGCAGTACTTC.